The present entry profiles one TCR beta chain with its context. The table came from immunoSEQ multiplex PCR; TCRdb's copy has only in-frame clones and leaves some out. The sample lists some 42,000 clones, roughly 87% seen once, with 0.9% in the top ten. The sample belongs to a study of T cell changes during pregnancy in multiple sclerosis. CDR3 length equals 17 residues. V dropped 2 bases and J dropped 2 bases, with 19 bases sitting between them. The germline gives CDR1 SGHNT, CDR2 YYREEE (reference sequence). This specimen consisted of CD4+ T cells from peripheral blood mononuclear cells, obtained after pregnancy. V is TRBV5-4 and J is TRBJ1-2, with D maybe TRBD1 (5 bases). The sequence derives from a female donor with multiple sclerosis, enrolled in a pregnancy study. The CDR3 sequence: CASSLGRAKRENYGYTF. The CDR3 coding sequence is TGTGCCAGCAGCTTAGGCAGGGCGAAAAGAGAAAACTATGGCTACACCTTC.